This entry is about one T cell receptor (beta chain). After extraction with the RNeasy kit, about 0.45 to 1 ug of the RNA was reverse transcribed using random hexamers. Amplification of TCR beta CDR3 was carried out by immunoSEQ multiplex PCR, which covered 54 Vbeta and 13 Jbeta segments. In TCRdb, the immunoSEQ multiplex PCR reads were re-called with MiXCR into one record per CDR3 protein. The sample has roughly 400,000 distinct CDR3 sequences, approximately 85% seen once. V was pared by 9 bases and J by 6 bases, with 18 bases between. Germline values: CDR1 SGHTA, CDR2 FQGNSA. The CDR3 loop spans 14 amino acids. The data were obtained in a study of CD8 T cells in Susac syndrome. From blood CD8+ and CD4+ T cells, TCR beta sequences were generated. Treatment-naive patients with stable or active relapsing-remitting disease served as multiple sclerosis controls. Both CD4+ and CD8+ T cells were negatively isolated, and TEMRA cells underwent FACS enrichment.

The source is a human donor with multiple sclerosis. Material for sequencing was CD8+ T cells from PBMCs. This chain joins TRBV7-2 and TRBJ2-1; maybe TRBD1 (5 bases). CDR3 nucleotide sequence: TGTGCCAGTTTGGACGCCCACAGGTTCAATGAGCAGTTCTTC. Translating it yields CASLDAHRFNEQFF. Drawing the rest from reference TRBV7-2 and TRBJ2-1, the complete variable domain is GAGVSQSPSNKVTEKGKDVELRCDPISGHTALYWYRQSLGQGLEFLIYFQGNSAPDKSGLPSDRFSAERTGGSVSTLTIQRTQQEDSAVYLCASLDAHRFNEQFFGPGTRLTVL.